Below, 2 T cell receptor beta chains from the same sample are listed, as sequenced in a study of blood T cell repertoires in COVID-19 (TCRdb year 2020). Libraries were constructed by the immunoSEQ multiplex PCR assay. TCRdb mirrors the immuneACCESS table, restricted to in-frame sequences. Some clones are absent from its copies; in checked studies, under half trace to an unresolved V gene, and the reason for the others is unknown. The sample data list about 130,000 clones, and approximately 80% of these were observed just once. 37% of the sample belongs to the ten largest clones. The sample was peripheral blood. The source is a man aged 40-50 years with active or convalescent COVID-19.

This clone was counted once. V usage is TRBV7-6 and J usage is TRBJ1-1; D possibly corresponds to TRBD1 (5 bases). CDR3 length equals 15 residues. Trimming removed 3 bases at V and 5 bases at J, with 16 bases between. Germline V gene sequence: CDR1 SGHVS, CDR2 FNYEAQ. The CDR3 coding sequence is TGTGCCAGCAGCTTGGCTACAGGCGTGAGTACTGAAGCTTTCTTT. It encodes CASSLATGVSTEAFF.

The V gene is TRBV6-1, the J gene TRBJ1-5, with 9 bases fitting TRBD1. Trimming at V came to 1 base and at J to 7 bases, leaving 5 bases not matched to a gene. This CDR3 is 15 amino acids long. Germline CDR1 MNHNS, CDR2 SASEGT. CDR3 protein: CASSEGYRGRQPQHF. CDR3 DNA sequence: TGTGCCAGCAGTGAAGGCTACAGGGGGCGACAGCCCCAGCATTTT.